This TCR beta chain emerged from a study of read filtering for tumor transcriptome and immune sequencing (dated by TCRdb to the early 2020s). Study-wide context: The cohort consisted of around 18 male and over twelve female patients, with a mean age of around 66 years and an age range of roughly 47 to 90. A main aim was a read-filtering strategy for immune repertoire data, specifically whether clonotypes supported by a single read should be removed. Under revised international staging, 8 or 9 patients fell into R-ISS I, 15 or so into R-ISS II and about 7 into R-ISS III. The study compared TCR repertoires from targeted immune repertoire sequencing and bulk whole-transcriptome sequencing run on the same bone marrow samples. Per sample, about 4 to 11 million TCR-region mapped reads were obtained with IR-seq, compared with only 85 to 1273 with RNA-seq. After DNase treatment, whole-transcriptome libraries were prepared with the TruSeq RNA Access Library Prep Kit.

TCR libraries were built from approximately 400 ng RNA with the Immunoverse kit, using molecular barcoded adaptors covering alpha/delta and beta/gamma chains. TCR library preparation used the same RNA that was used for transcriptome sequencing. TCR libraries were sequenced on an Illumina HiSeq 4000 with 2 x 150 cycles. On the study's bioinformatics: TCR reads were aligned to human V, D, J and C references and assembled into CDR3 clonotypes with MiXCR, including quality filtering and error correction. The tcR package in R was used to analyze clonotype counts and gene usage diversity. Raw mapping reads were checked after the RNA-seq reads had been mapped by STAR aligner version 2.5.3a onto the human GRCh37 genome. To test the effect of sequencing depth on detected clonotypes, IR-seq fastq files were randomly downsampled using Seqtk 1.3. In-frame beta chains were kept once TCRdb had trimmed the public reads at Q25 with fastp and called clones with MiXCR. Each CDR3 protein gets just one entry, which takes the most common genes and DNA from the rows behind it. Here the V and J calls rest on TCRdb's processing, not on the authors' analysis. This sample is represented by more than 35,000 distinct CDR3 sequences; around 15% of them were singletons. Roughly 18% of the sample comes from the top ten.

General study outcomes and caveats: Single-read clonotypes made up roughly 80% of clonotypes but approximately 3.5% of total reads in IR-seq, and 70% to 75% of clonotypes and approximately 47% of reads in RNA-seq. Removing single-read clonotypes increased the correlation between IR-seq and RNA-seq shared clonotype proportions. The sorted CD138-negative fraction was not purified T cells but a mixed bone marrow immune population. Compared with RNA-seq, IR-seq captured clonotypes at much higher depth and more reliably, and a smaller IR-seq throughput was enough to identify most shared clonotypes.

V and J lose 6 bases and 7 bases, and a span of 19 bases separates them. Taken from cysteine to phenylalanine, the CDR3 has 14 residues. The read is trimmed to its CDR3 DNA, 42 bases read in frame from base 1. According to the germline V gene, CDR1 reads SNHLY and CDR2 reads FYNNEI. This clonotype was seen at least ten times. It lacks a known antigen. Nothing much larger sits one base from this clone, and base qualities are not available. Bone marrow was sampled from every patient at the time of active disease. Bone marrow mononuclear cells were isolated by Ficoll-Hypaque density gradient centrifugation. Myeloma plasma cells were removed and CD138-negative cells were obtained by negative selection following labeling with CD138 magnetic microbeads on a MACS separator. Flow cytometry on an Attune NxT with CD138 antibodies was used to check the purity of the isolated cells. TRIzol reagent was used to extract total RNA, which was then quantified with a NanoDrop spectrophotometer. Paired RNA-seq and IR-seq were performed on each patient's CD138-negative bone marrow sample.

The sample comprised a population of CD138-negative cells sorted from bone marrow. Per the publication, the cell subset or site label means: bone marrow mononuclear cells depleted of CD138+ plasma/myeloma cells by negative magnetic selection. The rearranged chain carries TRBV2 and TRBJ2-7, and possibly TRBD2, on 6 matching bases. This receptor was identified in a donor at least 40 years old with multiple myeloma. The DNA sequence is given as TGTGCCAGCAGACCCGGGACTTCGCGGGGAGAGCAGTACTTC. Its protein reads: CASRPGTSRGEQYF.